This record looks at one T cell receptor beta chain sequence and its context. The target antigen is unknown. The same CDR3 arises from other DNA sequences in this sample as well. This sample is drawn from a study of shared clonotypes between healthy human individuals. This CDR3 has 12 residues. The germline gives CDR1 ENHRY, CDR2 SYGVKD. V was clipped by 6 bases and J by 0 bases, with 6 bases between them. Points from the study as a whole: Roughly 5% of naive CD4 clonotypes were shared across a few donors. Non-shared clonotypes had lower generation probabilities than clonotypes shared by all four sorted-subset donors.

Original methodology: Filtering was not the same, since immunoSEQ gave junction-only sequences without quality scores. Sequencing used immunoSEQ multiplex PCR; TCRdb keeps in-frame clones, though not all of them. V, J and clone size were drawn from that table, and D and trimming were deduced from the DNA. The table includes more than 2,000,000 clones, 85% to 95% detected once. The chain uses TRBV10-3 and TRBJ2-7; TRBD1 is a possible D gene (6 bases). The sample was naive CD4+ T cells sorted from blood. Subset reported: CD45RA+ positively selected. The sequence was collected from a man aged 18 to 29 in good health. The CDR3 spells CAIRDSSYEQYF. The DNA of the CDR3 is TGTGCCATCAGGGACAGCTCCTACGAGCAGTACTTC.